One sample yielded the 25 T cell receptor beta chains listed below, sequenced in a study of blood T cell repertoires in COVID-19. This table comes from immunoSEQ multiplex PCR, and its TCRdb copy is limited to in-frame clones, with some not included. The sample includes just over 650,000 clones, more than 80% of them seen just once. The material sequenced was peripheral blood. These receptors were collected from a woman aged 18-29 years with acute or convalescent COVID-19.

The chain combines TRBV29-1 with TRBJ2-4; D possibly corresponds to TRBD2 (5 bases). Germline V gives CDR1 SQVTM, CDR2 ANQGSEA. V was cut by 1 base and J by 15 bases, with 13 bases left in between. CDR3 size: 11 residues. CDR3 DNA: TGCAGCGTTGAAGGGGCAGAGGGAGTGTACTTC. Translated, it gives CSVEGAEGVYF.

V gene TRBV9 combines with J gene TRBJ2-7, with a possible D match to TRBD2 (5 bases). The V end was cut by 0 bases, the J end by 3 bases, with 10 bases between. CDR1 SGDLS and CDR2 YYNGEE come from the germline V gene. This CDR3 is 14 amino acids long. CDR3 sequence (DNA): TGTGCCAGCAGCGTAGGGGGAGCAATCTACGAGCAGTACTTC. It codes for CASSVGGAIYEQYF.

This chain uses TRBV5-1 with TRBJ1-6; TRBD1 matches 9 bases. The V and J ends lost 4 bases and 2 bases, in that order; junction bases with no gene match: 4. Germline lookup yields CDR1 SGHRS and CDR2 YFSETQ. CDR3 size: 16 residues. DNA for the CDR3: TGCGCCAGCAGCCGACAGGGGGATGCCTATAATTCACCCCTCCACTTT. Its protein is CASSRQGDAYNSPLHF.

The CDR3 bases are TGTGCTAGTGGTTTGGTAAGACAACCCTGGGGCTACACCTTC. Translating gives CASGLVRQPWGYTF. The V and J genes are TRBV12-5 and TRBJ1-2; unclear D gene. This CDR3 has 14 residues. Germline values: CDR1 LGHNT, CDR2 FRNRAP. Trimming took 0 bases from V and 8 from J, leaving 13 bases between them.

Concerning this clone: At the DNA level, this CDR3 is encoded by other sequences in the same sample as well. The rearrangement uses TRBV7-9 and TRBJ2-7, with no clear D. Germline-derived CDR1 and CDR2 are SEHNR and FQNEAQ (reference sequence). The CDR3 spans 11 residues. The V and J ends lost 3 bases and 7 bases respectively, with 7 bases between them. The DNA for the CDR3 is TGTGCCAGCAGCTTCGGGTCTGAGCAGTACTTC. Translated, it gives CASSFGSEQYF.

The chain carries TRBV5-1 and TRBJ2-7; TRBD1 is a possible D gene (5 bases). Germline V gene lookup returns CDR1 SGHRS and CDR2 YFSETQ. The V gene lost 0 bases and the J gene lost 3 bases, with 10 bases spanning the gap. The CDR3 sequence is 14 residues long. The CDR3: CASSLGTHGYEQYF. CDR3 in DNA: TGCGCCAGCAGCTTGGGGACACATGGCTACGAGCAGTACTTC. Looking up the rest from reference TRBV5-1 and TRBJ2-7 gives the full variable domain: KAGVTQTPRYLIKTRGQQVTLSCSPISGHRSVSWYQQTPGQGLQFLFEYFSETQRNKGNFPGRFSGRQFSNSRSEMNVSTLELGDSALYLCASSLGTHGYEQYFGPGTRLTVT.

The chain employs TRBV5-1 and TRBJ2-3; 12 bases agree with TRBD1. The CDR3 extends over 16 amino acids. Germline trimming cut 4 bases from V and 4 bases from J; bases unmatched to any gene: 7. Germline values: CDR1 SGHRS, CDR2 YFSETQ. CDR3 amino acids: CASSTAGQGAADTQYF. The DNA for the CDR3 is TGCGCCAGCAGCACCGCGGGACAGGGGGCCGCAGATACGCAGTATTTT.

The chain couples TRBV7-3 to TRBJ1-1; no clear D. The V gene lost 1 base and the J gene lost 3 bases, with 6 bases spanning the gap. The CDR3 totals 13 residues. CDR1 and CDR2 from the germline V gene are SGHTA and FQGTGA. CDR3 region: CASSLIQYTEAFF. In DNA, the CDR3 is TGTGCCAGCAGCTTAATTCAGTACACTGAAGCTTTCTTT.

This chain uses TRBV10-3 with TRBJ2-7; 7 bases line up with TRBD1. This CDR3 spans 14 amino acids. After removal of 8 bases from V and 2 bases from J, the junction contained 9 bases not matched to a gene. Germline CDR1 is ENHRY and CDR2 is SYGVKD. The CDR3 DNA sequence: TGTGCCATCGGGGTGACAGGGCTACCCTACGAGCAGTACTTC. Translating gives CAIGVTGLPYEQYF.

The chain has TRBV21-1 and TRBJ2-3; the D segment call TRBD1 is taken from the table without a DNA check. TRBV21-1 is designated a pseudogene. The CDR3 covers 17 residues. The CDR3: CASSTGQGAKTTDTQYF. The CDR3 nucleotides read TGTGCCAGCAGCACAGGACAGGGGGCGAAAACGACGGATACGCAGTATTTT.

The rearrangement joins TRBV6-5 to TRBJ1-5; 7 positions agree with TRBD1. Germline V gene lookup returns CDR1 MNHEY and CDR2 SVGAGI. After removal of 6 bases from V and 4 bases from J, the junction contained 6 bases not matched to a gene. The length of the CDR3 is 14 residues. The CDR3 DNA is TGTGCCAGCAGCCCGGCAGGGGGGAATCAGCCCCAGCATTTT. It specifies CASSPAGGNQPQHF.

The CDR3 nucleotides read TGCGCCAGCAGCTTGGGGCAGTCGGGGTCACCCCTCCACTTT. It encodes CASSLGQSGSPLHF. The chain is built from TRBV5-1 and TRBJ1-6, with D unclear. There are 14 residues in the CDR3. Germline V lookup: CDR1 SGHRS, CDR2 YFSETQ. Trimming stripped 0 bases from V and 10 bases from J, with 11 bases between. Full variable domain (missing parts from reference TRBV5-1 and TRBJ1-6): KAGVTQTPRYLIKTRGQQVTLSCSPISGHRSVSWYQQTPGQGLQFLFEYFSETQRNKGNFPGRFSGRQFSNSRSEMNVSTLELGDSALYLCASSLGQSGSPLHFGNGTRLTVT.

As for this clone: Different DNA sequences within this sample yield the same CDR3. The chain combines TRBV7-9 with TRBJ1-1, with 8 bases fitting TRBD1. Trimming at V came to 1 base and at J to 5 bases, leaving 0 bases not matched to a gene. The CDR3 is 13 residues long. Germline V lookup: CDR1 SEHNR, CDR2 FQNEAQ (reference sequence). Here the CDR3 reads CASSLGQGTEAFF. The CDR3 DNA sequence: TGTGCCAGCAGCTTAGGACAGGGGACTGAAGCTTTCTTT.

The rearrangement joins TRBV10-3 to TRBJ1-1; possible D gene TRBD1, 6 bases. V was shortened by 0 bases and J by 5 bases, with 16 bases between the two germline ends. The length of the CDR3 is 16 residues. The V gene's germline CDR1 is ENHRY and CDR2 SYGVKD. The CDR3 here is CAISESVGRGTTEAFF. The CDR3 bases are TGTGCCATCAGTGAGTCGGTTGGCAGGGGTACGACTGAAGCTTTCTTT.

This sequence joins TRBV15 and TRBJ1-1; 7 positions match TRBD1. This CDR3 is built from 15 residues. Germline loops: CDR1 LNHNV, CDR2 YYDKDF (reference sequence). V shed 2 bases, J shed 0 bases, and the junction held 3 bases outside the gene matches. This chain's CDR3 is CATSRNRGMNTEAFF. The CDR3 DNA reads as TGTGCCACCAGCAGAAACAGGGGAATGAACACTGAAGCTTTCTTT.

The J gene is TRBJ2-3, the V gene TRBV7-2; D is ambiguous. Germline V CDR1 and CDR2: SGHTA, FQGNSA. The CDR3 runs 15 residues. The V and J ends lost 1 base and 5 bases respectively, with 13 bases between them. The DNA of the CDR3 is TGTGCCAGCAGCTTAGATTCCCGAGATGGAGATACGCAGTATTTT. Translating gives CASSLDSRDGDTQYF.

This chain connects TRBV4-1 to TRBJ1-6; 8 bases agree with TRBD1. CDR3 length: 16 residues. Germline V gives CDR1 MGHRA, CDR2 YSYEKL. V dropped 2 bases and J dropped 6; count of bases not matched to a gene: 6. The CDR3 DNA sequence: TGCGCCAGCAGCCAAATGGGACAGGACCTTAATTCACCCCTCCACTTT. Translating it yields CASSQMGQDLNSPLHF.

This chain joins TRBV7-6 and TRBJ2-5; 9 nucleotides align to TRBD2. The CDR3 loop spans 17 amino acids. CDR1 is SGHVS and CDR2 is FNYEAQ in the germline V gene. With V trimmed by 5 bases and J by 5 bases, 15 bases remained unmatched. The CDR3 loop is CASSPVPIAGESETQYF. The CDR3 DNA sequence: TGTGCCAGCAGCCCTGTACCGATAGCGGGGGAGAGTGAGACCCAGTACTTC.

This clone has a single count. The V call is TRBV5-1, the J call TRBJ1-1; 8 nucleotides match TRBD1. The CDR3 is made up of 13 amino acids. V was clipped by 4 bases and J by 11 bases; unmatched bases: 10. Germline assignment: CDR1 SGHRS and CDR2 YFSETQ. CDR3 region: CASSLTGGLEAFF. CDR3 DNA: TGCGCCAGCAGCCTAACAGGGGGACTTGAGGCTTTCTTT. Full variable domain (remainder filled in from reference TRBV5-1 and TRBJ1-1): KAGVTQTPRYLIKTRGQQVTLSCSPISGHRSVSWYQQTPGQGLQFLFEYFSETQRNKGNFPGRFSGRQFSNSRSEMNVSTLELGDSALYLCASSLTGGLEAFFGQGTRLTVV.

This chain joins TRBV7-6 and TRBJ2-5; D possibly corresponds to TRBD2 (7 bases). V dropped 5 bases and J dropped 4 bases, with 20 bases sitting between them. This CDR3 region has 16 residues. Per germline, CDR1 SGHVS and CDR2 FNYEAQ. The CDR3 region is CASSAFPPRGGETQYF. The CDR3 bases are TGTGCCAGCAGCGCCTTTCCCCCAAGGGGGGGAGAGACCCAGTACTTC.

The V call is TRBV27, the J call TRBJ2-7, with D tentatively TRBD2 (5 bases). The ends were cut back, 4 bases at V and 7 bases at J, with 11 bases in the middle. The CDR3 length is 12 residues. Germline loops: CDR1 MNHEY, CDR2 SMNVEV (reference sequence). The CDR3 DNA is TGTGCCAGCAGTTCGGTAGGACTTGAGCAGTACTTC. It encodes CASSSVGLEQYF.

The CDR3 protein is CASSVAQDRGHDEQYF. In DNA, the CDR3 is TGTGCCAGCAGCGTAGCCCAGGACAGGGGGCACGACGAGCAGTACTTC. This sequence joins TRBV9 and TRBJ2-7; 11 bases match TRBD1. After removal of 0 bases from V and 5 bases from J, the junction contained 7 bases not matched to a gene. The germline V gene encodes CDR1 SGDLS and CDR2 YYNGEE. The CDR3 is made up of 16 amino acids.

The chain joins TRBV18 to TRBJ1-1; D unclear. This CDR3 comprises 14 residues. Trimming shortened V by 6 bases and J by 5 bases, and 16 bases separated the two germline ends. Germline assignment: CDR1 KGHSH and CDR2 LQKENI. In nucleotides, the CDR3 is TGTGCCAGCTCCCGAGTCGGGGAGATGACTGAAGCTTTCTTT. It yields the protein CASSRVGEMTEAFF. The whole variable domain, filled in from reference TRBV18 and TRBJ1-1, reads NAGVMQNPRHLVRRRGQEARLRCSPMKGHSHVYWYRQLPEEGLKFMVYLQKENIIDESGMPKERFSAEFPKEGPSILRIQQVVRGDSAAYFCASSRVGEMTEAFFGQGTRLTVV.

Comment on this clone: The identical CDR3 is also encoded by other nucleotide sequences in the sample. The chain joins TRBV27 to TRBJ1-2; TRBD1 matches 10 bases. With V trimmed by 3 bases and J by 5 bases, 3 bases remained unmatched. The CDR3 loop spans 14 amino acids. Germline V gene data show CDR1 as MNHEY and CDR2 as SMNVEV (reference sequence). This CDR3 reads CASSLGGQGYGYTF. In DNA form, the CDR3 reads TGTGCCAGCAGTTTGGGGGGACAGGGGTATGGCTACACCTTC.

This sequence joins TRBV7-3 and TRBJ2-7, with 8 nucleotides matching TRBD1. This CDR3 has 16 residues. Germline values: CDR1 SGHTA, CDR2 FQGTGA. Losses at the gene ends were 5 bases for V and 2 bases for J; bases not matched to a gene: 11. CDR3 loop: CASSRLTGARTYEQYF. CDR3 DNA sequence: TGTGCCAGCAGCCGCCTGACAGGGGCAAGAACCTACGAGCAGTACTTC.